These T cell receptor beta chains were read from a single sample in a study of chemoradiotherapy in HPV16-positive cancers. Sequencing was performed with immunoSEQ multiplex PCR; in TCRdb, only in-frame clones are kept and a portion is missing. Here the sample spans around 22,000 clones, roughly 92% being singletons. This material consisted of blood, taken from a patient who underwent chemoradiotherapy. The receptor source for this set is a human donor with HPV-associated anogenital cancer. The CDR3 runs from the conserved cysteine through the conserved F or W. The D gene is left open where the match is weak. Only part of the rows carry a size: once, few, many, or a class if the clone is expanded.

D: -
J: TRBJ2-7
size: -
V: TRBV7-9
CDR3: CASSLGGVGYEQYF
DNA: TGTGCCAGCAGCTTAGGGGGGGTAGGCTACGAGCAGTACTTC

D: -
J: TRBJ2-3
size: -
V: TRBV28
CDR3: CASTAGGADTQYF
DNA: TGTGCCAGCACCGCAGGCGGGGCAGATACGCAGTATTTT

D: TRBD1
J: TRBJ1-4
size: -
V: TRBV18
CDR3: CASSPGTQGARRTDEKLFF
DNA: TGTGCCAGCTCACCAGGGACACAGGGGGCGAGAAGGACGGATGAAAAACTGTTTTTT

D: -
J: TRBJ2-5
size: few
V: TRBV25-1
CDR3: CASSESHTPSRVVETQYF
DNA: TGTGCCAGCAGTGAATCCCATACCCCAAGCAGGGTGGTAGAGACCCAGTACTTC

D: -
J: TRBJ1-3
size: -
V: TRBV19
CDR3: CASSIDHGASISGNTIYF
DNA: TGTGCCAGTAGTATAGATCACGGGGCCAGTATCTCTGGAAACACCATATATTTT

D: -
J: TRBJ2-5
size: -
V: TRBV6-5
CDR3: CASSYSATGQETQYF
DNA: TGTGCCAGCAGTTACTCTGCGACAGGACAAGAGACCCAGTACTTC

D: -
J: TRBJ2-3
size: -
V: TRBV18
CDR3: CASSPQVSTDTQYF
DNA: TGTGCCAGCTCACCACAAGTAAGCACAGATACGCAGTATTTT

D: -
J: TRBJ1-2
size: -
V: TRBV18
CDR3: CASSPVRGPNHYGYTF
DNA: TGTGCCAGCTCACCTGTCAGGGGACCTAATCACTATGGCTACACCTTC

D: TRBD1
J: TRBJ1-6
size: -
V: TRBV9
CDR3: CASSAGGRNSPLHF
DNA: TGTGCCAGCAGCGCAGGGGGCAGGAATTCACCCCTCCACTTT

D: TRBD2
J: TRBJ2-1
size: -
V: TRBV19
CDR3: CASSHRRDKGLAGHYNEQFF
DNA: TGTGCCAGTAGCCACCGACGGGACAAGGGACTAGCGGGTCACTACAATGAGCAGTTCTTC

D: -
J: TRBJ2-7
size: -
V: TRBV5-6
CDR3: CASSLVGGLKYEQYF
DNA: TGTGCCAGCAGCTTGGTGGGGGGGCTAAAGTACGAGCAGTACTTC

D: -
J: TRBJ1-5
size: -
V: TRBV6-4
CDR3: CASSATAGSGQPQHF
DNA: TGTGCCAGCAGTGCCACGGCGGGGTCGGGGCAGCCCCAGCATTTT

D: -
J: TRBJ2-7
size: -
V: TRBV15
CDR3: CATSSGIDGHGREQYF
DNA: TGTGCCACCAGTTCCGGAATAGACGGACACGGAAGGGAGCAGTACTTC

D: -
J: TRBJ2-5
size: few
V: TRBV29-1
CDR3: CSVGTKLRETQYF
DNA: TGCAGCGTCGGGACCAAGCTGCGAGAGACCCAGTACTTC

D: -
J: TRBJ1-4
size: -
V: TRBV6-5
CDR3: CASSSWTGGDEKLFF
DNA: TGTGCCAGCAGTTCCTGGACCGGGGGGGATGAAAAACTGTTTTTT

D: TRBD2
J: TRBJ2-2
size: -
V: TRBV28
CDR3: CASSLGTRDSGELFF
DNA: TGTGCCAGCAGTTTAGGGACTAGAGATTCCGGGGAGCTGTTTTTT

D: -
J: TRBJ2-7
size: -
V: TRBV27
CDR3: CASSYSGRGPYEQYF
DNA: TGTGCCAGCAGCTATTCGGGTCGAGGGCCCTACGAGCAGTACTTC

D: -
J: TRBJ2-1
size: -
V: TRBV9
CDR3: CASSAGVVTGEQFF
DNA: TGTGCCAGCAGCGCCGGGGTGGTCACAGGTGAGCAGTTCTTC

D: -
J: TRBJ2-7
size: -
V: TRBV5-1
CDR3: CASRGQGSYEQYF
DNA: TGCGCCAGCAGGGGGCAGGGCTCCTACGAGCAGTACTTC

D: TRBD2
J: TRBJ2-5
size: -
V: TRBV18
CDR3: CASSPPPSGTGETQYF
DNA: TGTGCCAGCTCACCACCGCCTAGCGGGACCGGAGAGACCCAGTACTTC

D: -
J: TRBJ1-1
size: -
V: TRBV11-2
CDR3: CASSSNRYEAFF
DNA: TGTGCCAGCAGCTCGAACAGGTATGAAGCTTTCTTT

D: TRBD2
J: TRBJ2-1
size: -
V: TRBV29-1
CDR3: CSVELLAGGPRNEQFF
DNA: TGCAGCGTTGAGCTGTTGGCGGGAGGGCCGAGGAATGAGCAGTTCTTC

D: TRBD2
J: TRBJ2-3
size: -
V: TRBV19
CDR3: CASSRGRGGSSDTQYF
DNA: TGTGCCAGTAGTAGAGGGCGGGGCGGGAGTTCAGATACGCAGTATTTT

D: -
J: TRBJ1-5
size: -
V: TRBV15
CDR3: CATSRVQSNQPQHF
DNA: TGTGCCACCAGCAGAGTACAGAGCAATCAGCCCCAGCATTTT

D: TRBD1
J: TRBJ1-1
size: -
V: TRBV7-2
CDR3: CASSKGTVGRAFF
DNA: TGTGCCAGCAGCAAAGGGACAGTTGGGAGGGCTTTCTTT

D: TRBD1
J: TRBJ2-6
size: -
V: TRBV19
CDR3: CASSAGTGSPGANVLTF
DNA: TGTGCCAGTAGTGCCGGGACAGGGAGTCCTGGGGCCAACGTCCTGACTTTC

D: TRBD2
J: TRBJ2-2
size: -
V: TRBV27
CDR3: CATAGGETGELFF
DNA: TGTGCCACCGCGGGGGGCGAGACCGGGGAGCTGTTTTTT

D: -
J: TRBJ2-1
size: -
V: TRBV6-1
CDR3: CASSERGRQGNEQFF
DNA: TGTGCCAGCAGTGAACGTGGGCGCCAGGGCAATGAGCAGTTCTTC

D: TRBD1
J: TRBJ1-4
size: once
V: TRBV7-8
CDR3: CASSWSGTVLEKLFF
DNA: TGTGCCAGCAGCTGGTCCGGGACAGTCCTTGAAAAACTGTTTTTT

D: -
J: TRBJ2-1
size: -
V: TRBV5-1
CDR3: CASSFTGTPPAFF
DNA: TGCGCCAGCAGCTTCACCGGGACCCCTCCGGCGTTCTTC

D: TRBD1
J: TRBJ2-5
size: -
V: TRBV5-1
CDR3: CASSGGTGEETQYF
DNA: TGCGCCAGCAGCGGCGGGACAGGGGAAGAGACCCAGTACTTC

D: -
J: TRBJ1-5
size: -
V: TRBV5-5
CDR3: CASSFLGRGPNQPQHF
DNA: TGTGCCAGCAGCTTTTTGGGCCGAGGCCCCAATCAGCCCCAGCATTTT

D: TRBD1
J: TRBJ2-7
size: -
V: TRBV19
CDR3: CASSITTGAYEQYF
DNA: TGTGCCAGTAGTATAACGACAGGGGCCTACGAGCAGTACTTC

D: TRBD2
J: TRBJ2-7
size: -
V: TRBV18
CDR3: CASSPPLPGGGYEQYF
DNA: TGTGCCAGCTCACCACCTCTACCGGGAGGGGGTTACGAGCAGTACTTC

D: -
J: TRBJ2-7
size: -
V: TRBV4-2
CDR3: CASSQAEGLEQYF
DNA: TGTGCCAGCAGCCAAGCAGAAGGGCTCGAGCAGTACTTC

D: -
J: TRBJ1-5
size: -
V: TRBV7-8
CDR3: CASSLVGVWQPQHF
DNA: TGTGCCAGCAGCTTAGTCGGGGTGTGGCAGCCCCAGCATTTT

D: TRBD2
J: TRBJ2-4
size: -
V: TRBV7-9
CDR3: CASSPDGGAKNIQYF
DNA: TGTGCCAGCAGCCCCGACGGGGGGGCCAAAAACATTCAGTACTTC

D: -
J: TRBJ2-3
size: once
V: TRBV9
CDR3: CASSIQGTDTQYF
DNA: TGTGCCAGCAGCATCCAGGGGACAGATACGCAGTATTTT

D: TRBD1
J: TRBJ1-1
size: -
V: TRBV4-3
CDR3: CASSQDFGTGNTEAFF
DNA: TGCGCCAGCAGCCAAGATTTTGGGACAGGGAACACTGAAGCTTTCTTT

D: TRBD1
J: TRBJ1-1
size: -
V: TRBV7-9
CDR3: CASSRQGNTEAFF
DNA: TGTGCCAGCAGCCGACAGGGGAACACTGAAGCTTTCTTT

D: -
J: TRBJ2-5
size: -
V: TRBV18
CDR3: CASSPGPLYQETQYF
DNA: TGTGCCAGCTCACCCGGACCCTTGTACCAAGAGACCCAGTACTTC

D: -
J: TRBJ2-6
size: -
V: TRBV5-1
CDR3: CASSFDNAGANVLTF
DNA: TGCGCCAGCAGCTTTGACAATGCCGGGGCCAACGTCCTGACTTTC